This T cell receptor (beta chain) was sequenced during a study of CD8 T cells in ankylosing spondylitis (dated by TCRdb to 2015 to 2018). Background for the entire study: To find TCR variants linked to disease, the study profiled T cell receptor beta repertoires in ankylosing spondylitis patients and healthy donors. The full study cohort comprised about 24 ankylosing spondylitis patients and roughly 100 healthy donors. Peripheral blood samples were taken, and synovial fluid was additionally collected from ankylosing spondylitis patients.

Study-level results and caveats: A TCR beta motif made up of fewer than 10 highly homologous amino acid variants appeared to be characteristic of blood from ankylosing spondylitis patients. The disease-linked clones were reported as significantly enriched in matched synovial fluid samples from ankylosing spondylitis patients. Some of the motif variants had been reported before in the synovial fluid and blood of reactive arthritis patients, a finding that suggests common disease-initiation mechanisms. The disease-linked clones showed a CD8+ phenotype and occurred at relatively low frequencies in peripheral blood.

Sequencing used an Illumina HiSeq 2500. Quantitative 5'-RACE with molecular barcodes was used to prepare TCR beta libraries. In the source study's methods: A new computational method based on a probabilistic model of VDJ rearrangement was used to identify disease-linked TCR variants. TCRdb passed the public sequencing reads through fastp at Q25 and MiXCR, retaining productive beta sequences. Each entry is one CDR3 protein sequence, shown with its most common DNA and genes. Here the V and J calls rest on TCRdb's processing, not on the authors' analysis. This sample is represented by some 70,000 distinct CDR3 sequences; 5.3% of them were singletons. The top ten clones comprise 2.2% of the sample. A remark on this clonotype: The antigen it recognizes is unknown. Base-call qualities are not available, and no considerably larger clone is one nucleotide away.

V and J lose 4 bases and 5 bases, and a span of 12 bases separates them. CDR1 SGHRS and CDR2 YFSETQ were looked up in the germline V gene. The CDR3 contains 13 residues, cysteine and phenylalanine counted. The only DNA kept is the CDR3, 39 bases in frame from the first base. Sequenced material: blood, either unsorted or a sorted T cell fraction (not recorded which). This TCR derives from a male donor with ankylosing spondylitis or in good health (not recorded which). The chain uses TRBV5-1 and TRBJ2-5; tentative D gene TRBD2, with 6 bases matching. The CDR3 region reads CASSRTLAETQYF. The bases read TGCGCCAGCAGCCGCACCCTAGCGGAGACCCAGTACTTC.